This T cell receptor beta chain was sequenced in a study of cytomegalovirus exposure and HLA in healthy donors. Points on this clone: The antigen is undetermined.

General observations from the study: One later analysis reportedly identified an Asian-associated ancestry cluster that showed fewer N-insertions than the roughly 720-donor mean.

This CDR3 region has 17 residues. Between the trimmed V and J ends, which lost 0 bases and 6 bases, there was a span of 19 bases. Germline lookup yields CDR1 LGHNA and CDR2 YSLEER. The PCR was carried out with 60 Vbeta primers and 13 Jbeta primers. Profiled with immunoSEQ multiplex PCR; TCRdb holds only in-frame clones, not every one. The table has about 160,000 clones, 76% seen once. The sample taken for sequencing was PBMCs. The TCR sequence derives from a female donor in good health and CMV-seronegative. The chain recombines TRBV4-3 with TRBJ2-3; no reliable D call. As DNA, the CDR3 is TGCGCCAGCAGCCAAGATGGTTTACTCCCCCATCCGGATACGCAGTATTTT. This gives the protein CASSQDGLLPHPDTQYF.